These 28 T cell receptor beta chains share one sample of origin, sequenced in a study of blood T cell repertoires in COVID-19. Clones were sequenced by immunoSEQ multiplex PCR, and TCRdb holds only the in-frame ones, with some missing. The sample records roughly 40,000 clones, 70% to 80% being singletons. The sample consisted of peripheral blood. The receptors come from a man aged 70 or older with acute or convalescent COVID-19.

The chain recombines TRBV7-2 with TRBJ1-2; 7 bases agree with TRBD1. The CDR3 sequence is 13 residues long. V dropped 5 bases and J dropped 2; count of bases not matched to a gene: 2. The germline V gene has CDR1 SGHTA and CDR2 FQGNSA. The CDR3 sequence is CASSPDRNYGYTF. DNA for the CDR3: TGTGCCAGCAGCCCGGACAGGAACTATGGCTACACCTTC.

This clone is termed medium-sized. This chain links TRBV19 with TRBJ1-1, with TRBD1 identical over 8 bases. The CDR3 is 12 amino acids. Germline lookup yields CDR1 LNHDA and CDR2 SQIVND (reference sequence). The V gene end was trimmed by 9 bases and the J gene end by 5 bases; junction bases not matched to a gene: 5. CDR3 amino acids: CASHTGGTEAFF. The CDR3 DNA sequence: TGTGCCAGCCACACAGGGGGTACTGAAGCTTTCTTT.

This chain joins TRBV18 and TRBJ1-6, with TRBD1 matching 8 bases. This CDR3 contains 14 residues. Per germline, CDR1 KGHSH and CDR2 LQKENI. Losses at the gene ends were 6 bases for V and 6 bases for J; bases not matched to a gene: 4. The DNA of the CDR3 is TGTGCCAGCTCGGAGGACAGGGTTAATTCACCCCTCCACTTT. It translates to CASSEDRVNSPLHF. Looking up the rest from reference TRBV18 and TRBJ1-6 gives the full variable domain: NAGVMQNPRHLVRRRGQEARLRCSPMKGHSHVYWYRQLPEEGLKFMVYLQKENIIDESGMPKERFSAEFPKEGPSILRIQQVVRGDSAAYFCASSEDRVNSPLHFGNGTRLTVT.

The chain uses TRBV6-5 and TRBJ1-2; D is perhaps TRBD1 (6 bases). CDR3 length: 16 amino acids. The V and J ends lost 2 bases and 0 bases respectively, with 13 bases between them. Germline CDR1 and CDR2: MNHEY and SVGAGI. CDR3 sequence: CASSYNHQGTNYGYTF. The CDR3, as DNA: TGTGCCAGCAGTTACAACCATCAGGGGACTAACTATGGCTACACCTTC.

The chain has TRBV6-6 and TRBJ1-5; D unclear. There are 12 residues in the CDR3. CDR1 and CDR2 (germline): MNHNY, SVGAGI (reference sequence). V was clipped by 2 bases and J by 6 bases, with 5 bases between them. The CDR3 DNA follows: TGTGCCAGCAGTTACCCGGTTCAGCCCCAGCATTTT. Translating it yields CASSYPVQPQHF.

The chain recombines TRBV19 with TRBJ1-4, with D hard to call. V was trimmed by 6 bases and J by 4 bases, leaving 12 bases between them. CDR3 length: 14 residues. CDR1 is LNHDA and CDR2 is SQIVND in the germline V gene (reference sequence). The DNA of the CDR3 is TGTGCCAGTAGCCTTGACGCGGGTAATGAAAAACTGTTTTTT. Protein sequence: CASSLDAGNEKLFF.

The chain carries TRBV19 and TRBJ2-1, with 9 bases lining up with TRBD2. This CDR3 has 16 amino acids. From germline, CDR1 is LNHDA and CDR2 SQIVND (reference sequence). J lost 4 bases, V lost 3 bases, and 7 bases had no gene match. The CDR3 sequence: CASSMFGSGRYNEQFF. The CDR3 DNA follows: TGTGCCAGTAGTATGTTCGGTAGCGGGAGATACAATGAGCAGTTCTTC.

The genes are TRBV19 and TRBJ2-2, with 7 bases aligning to TRBD2. The CDR3 has 13 amino acids. Trimming took 10 bases from V and 6 from J; bases not matched to a gene: 8. From germline, CDR1 is LNHDA and CDR2 SQIVND (reference sequence). The CDR3 loop is CATHLAGAGELFF. The CDR3 nucleotides read TGTGCCACCCACCTGGCGGGAGCCGGGGAGCTGTTTTTT.

This chain uses TRBV19 with TRBJ2-5; 8 bases map to TRBD2. This CDR3 is built from 18 residues. The J segment lost 5 bases and the V segment lost 3 bases, leaving 17 bases of the junction unmatched. CDR1 LNHDA and CDR2 SQIVND come from the germline V gene (reference sequence). The CDR3 is CASSMEGSRVAGGETQYF. The CDR3 coding sequence is TGTGCCAGTAGTATGGAGGGGTCGAGAGTCGCGGGAGGTGAGACCCAGTACTTC.

The chain is built from TRBV7-8 and TRBJ2-5; weak D call: TRBD2 (7 bases). Trimming took off 4 bases at V and 7 bases at J, with 16 bases between the two ends. There are 14 residues in the CDR3. CDR1 is SGHVS and CDR2 is FQNEAQ in the germline V gene. CDR3 DNA sequence: TGTGCCAGCAGCTCCTACAGGGAGGGCAGGACCCAGTACTTC. Encoded protein: CASSSYREGRTQYF. The full variable domain, rest sourced from reference TRBV7-8 and TRBJ2-5, is GAGVSQSPRYKVAKRGQDVALRCDPISGHVSLFWYQQALGQGPEFLTYFQNEAQLDKSGLPSDRFFAERPEGSVSTLKIQRTQQEDSAVYLCASSSYREGRTQYFGPGTRLLVL.

This clone appeared once. The rearrangement links TRBV4-1 to TRBJ1-5, with D possibly TRBD1 on 5 matching bases. The V end lost 2 bases, the J end lost 6 bases, and 14 bases lay between the germline ends. Germline CDR1 reads MGHRA; CDR2 reads YSYEKL. The CDR3 has 15 amino acids. The DNA for the CDR3 is TGCGCCAGCAGCCAACGCAGGGAAGTGGGTCAGCCCCAGCATTTT. The encoded protein is CASSQRREVGQPQHF.

The rearrangement links TRBV3-1 (or the pseudogene TRBV3-2) to TRBJ2-1; 10 nucleotides match TRBD1. V shed 3 bases and J 5 bases; nucleotides not matched to a gene: 4. The germline V gene has CDR1 LGHDT and CDR2 YNNKEL (reference sequence). This CDR3 is 15 amino acids long. In nucleotides, the CDR3 is TGTGCCAGCAGCCACGGGACAGGGGTGCACAATGAGCAGTTCTTC. Protein product: CASSHGTGVHNEQFF.

The chain employs TRBV4-2 and TRBJ2-2; the match to TRBD1 covers 9 bases. CDR1 is LGHNA and CDR2 is YNFKEQ in the germline V gene. V shed 3 bases and J 6 bases; nucleotides not matched to a gene: 8. The CDR3 covers 16 residues. The CDR3 bases are TGTGCCAGCAGCCAGGTACAGGGGGCAGCGGCCGGGGAGCTGTTTTTT. Translation gives CASSQVQGAAAGELFF.

The CDR3 DNA reads as TGTGCCACCAGTGATTGGCGGCGGACCGGGGATGAGCAGTTCTTC. Residues: CATSDWRRTGDEQFF. The chain employs TRBV24-1 and TRBJ2-1; D is possibly TRBD2 (5 bases). The CDR3 loop spans 15 amino acids. Germline V gives CDR1 KGHDR, CDR2 SFDVKD. The V end lost 2 bases, the J end lost 8 bases, and 15 bases lay between the germline ends.

The J gene is TRBJ2-3, the V gene TRBV29-1; a weak D match, TRBD2 (5 bases). CDR3 length equals 17 residues. Deletions cut 0 bases from V and 0 bases from J, with 16 bases between. The germline V gene encodes CDR1 SQVTM and CDR2 ANQGSEA. The CDR3, as DNA: TGCAGCGTTGAAGATAACCTAGCTGCTGCTAGCACAGATACGCAGTATTTT. This encodes CSVEDNLAAASTDTQYF.

The V call is TRBV9, the J call TRBJ2-2; TRBD2 aligns across 13 bases. The junction had 11 bases not matched to a gene; V was cut back by 4 bases and J by 2 bases. There are 19 residues in the CDR3. CDR1 SGDLS and CDR2 YYNGEE come from the germline V gene. The CDR3 bases are TGTGCCAGCAGCCCGAGGGCGGGACTAGCGGGATTAAACACCGGGGAGCTGTTTTTT. It codes for CASSPRAGLAGLNTGELFF.

V gene TRBV9 combines with J gene TRBJ2-2; 9 bases fit TRBD1. CDR1 SGDLS and CDR2 YYNGEE come from the germline V gene. Losses at the gene ends were 4 bases for V and 3 bases for J; bases not matched to a gene: 7. The CDR3 runs 16 residues. DNA of the CDR3: TGTGCCAGCAGCCCGCGGACAGGGGAGGACACCGGGGAGCTGTTTTTT. As protein: CASSPRTGEDTGELFF.

This clone occurred a few times. The chain employs TRBV7-9 and TRBJ2-7; no clear D gene. CDR1 and CDR2 (germline): SEHNR, FQNEAQ (reference sequence). Trimming took off 1 base at V and 0 bases at J, with 7 bases between the two ends. The CDR3 has 14 residues. In DNA, the CDR3 is TGTGCCAGCAGCTTAGGGGCCAACTCCTACGAGCAGTACTTC. This sequence encodes CASSLGANSYEQYF.

The rearrangement joins TRBV27 to TRBJ2-5, with a tentative D call TRBD2 (6 bases). The CDR3 covers 14 residues. In germline, CDR1 is MNHEY, CDR2 SMNVEV (reference sequence). The V end was cut by 9 bases, the J end by 7 bases, with 21 bases between. The CDR3: CASSRDSSFGTQYF. CDR3 nucleotide sequence: TGTGCCAGTTCCCGGGACTCTTCCTTTGGGACCCAGTACTTC.

The chain employs TRBV27 and TRBJ1-6, with 8 bases matching TRBD1. The junction had 5 bases not matched to a gene; V was cut back by 2 bases and J by 8 bases. Germline CDR1 reads MNHEY; CDR2 reads SMNVEV (reference sequence). The CDR3 is 15 amino acids. The CDR3 DNA follows: TGTGCCAGCAGTTTAGGACAGGGTGGCGATTCACCCCTCCACTTT. Residues: CASSLGQGGDSPLHF.

The table lists this clone with a few counts. The chain carries TRBV27 and TRBJ2-7; 9 nucleotides agree with TRBD2. Unmatched junction bases numbered 6, after V lost 5 bases and J lost 4 bases. Germline V gene lookup returns CDR1 MNHEY and CDR2 SMNVEV (reference sequence). The CDR3 covers 14 residues. CDR3 sequence reads: CASSTWREGYEQYF. In DNA form, the CDR3 reads TGTGCCAGCAGTACCTGGCGGGAGGGTTACGAGCAGTACTTC.

This chain connects TRBV13 to TRBJ2-7; 7 nucleotides match TRBD1. Germline-derived CDR1 and CDR2 are PRHDT and FYEKMQ (reference sequence). J gave up 1 base and V 2 bases, and 14 bases lay outside the gene matches. This CDR3 contains 18 residues. CDR3 residues: CASSLNPPAGTASYEQYF. The CDR3 DNA follows: TGTGCCAGCAGCTTAAACCCCCCCGCCGGGACAGCGTCCTACGAGCAGTACTTC.

A few counts support this clone. The chain is built from TRBV2 and TRBJ1-4; no firm D call. The germline gives CDR1 SNHLY, CDR2 FYNNEI. Trimming took 5 bases from V and 8 from J, leaving 6 bases between them. This CDR3 comprises 11 residues. CDR3 nucleotides: TGTGCCAGCAGTACATGGGAAAAACTGTTTTTT. It codes for CASSTWEKLFF.

The chain uses TRBV10-3 and TRBJ2-1, with 10 nucleotides matching TRBD2. This CDR3 is built from 15 residues. Germline loops: CDR1 ENHRY, CDR2 SYGVKD. V shed 6 bases and J 5 bases; nucleotides not matched to a gene: 7. This CDR3 is CAISRQREGDNEQFF. The CDR3, as DNA: TGTGCCATCAGCAGACAGCGGGAGGGTGACAATGAGCAGTTCTTC.

Only one count was recorded for this clone. The CDR3 spells CASSISREQFF. CDR3 in DNA: TGTGCCAGTAGTATTTCCAGGGAGCAGTTCTTC. V and J are TRBV19 and TRBJ2-1; D not resolved. This CDR3 is 11 amino acids long. With 3 bases removed from V and 10 bases from J, the gap between germline ends came to 7 bases. CDR1 and CDR2 from the germline V gene are LNHDA and SQIVND (reference sequence).

The chain has TRBV19 and TRBJ2-5; 8 bases match TRBD1. Germline trimming cut 6 bases from V and 4 bases from J; bases unmatched to any gene: 1. Germline CDR1 and CDR2: LNHDA and SQIVND (reference sequence). There are 12 residues in the CDR3. The CDR3 reads CASRDRGETQYF. The CDR3 nucleotides are TGTGCCAGTAGAGACAGGGGAGAGACCCAGTACTTC.

This clone was counted only a few times. V and J are TRBV11-2 and TRBJ1-3, with D unresolved. This CDR3 spans 12 amino acids. Looked up from germline, CDR1 is SGHAT and CDR2 is FQNNGV. With 3 bases removed from V and 4 bases from J, the gap between germline ends came to 4 bases. Here the CDR3 reads CASSFRGNTIYF. The CDR3 bases are TGTGCCAGCAGCTTCCGGGGAAACACCATATATTTT.

The chain links TRBV28 to TRBJ2-2; D unclear. Germline V gene data show CDR1 as MDHEN and CDR2 as SYDVKM. The CDR3 spans 12 residues. V was cut by 7 bases and J by 4 bases, with 7 bases left in between. The CDR3 loop is CASTPLTGELFF. DNA of the CDR3: TGTGCCAGCACCCCCCTCACCGGGGAGCTGTTTTTT.